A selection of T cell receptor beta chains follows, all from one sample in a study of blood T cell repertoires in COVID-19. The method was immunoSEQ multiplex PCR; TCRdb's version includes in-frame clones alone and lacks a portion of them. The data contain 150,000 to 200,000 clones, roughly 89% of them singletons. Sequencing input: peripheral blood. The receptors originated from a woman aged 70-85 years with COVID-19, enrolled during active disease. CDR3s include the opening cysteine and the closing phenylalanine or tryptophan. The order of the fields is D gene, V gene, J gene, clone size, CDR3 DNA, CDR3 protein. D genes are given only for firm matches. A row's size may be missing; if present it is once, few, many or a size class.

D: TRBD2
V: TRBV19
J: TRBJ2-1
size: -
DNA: TGTGCCAGTAGTATGAGGACTAGCATCGATGAGCAGTTCTTC
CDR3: CASSMRTSIDEQFF

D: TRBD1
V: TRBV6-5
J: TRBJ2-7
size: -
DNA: TGTGCCAGCAGTTACTCGGACAGGGGTCTCTACGAGCAGTACTTC
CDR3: CASSYSDRGLYEQYF

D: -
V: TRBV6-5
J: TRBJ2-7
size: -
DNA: TGTGCCAGCAGTTACTCGCATCAGGGGCGCAGCGAGCAGTACTTC
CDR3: CASSYSHQGRSEQYF

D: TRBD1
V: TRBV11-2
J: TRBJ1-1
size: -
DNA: TGTGCCAGCAGCCCAAGACAGGGCCAAGCTTTCTTT
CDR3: CASSPRQGQAFF

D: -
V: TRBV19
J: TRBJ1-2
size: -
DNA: TGTGCCAGTAGTACCCCGGGAGGTTATGGCTACACCTTC
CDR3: CASSTPGGYGYTF

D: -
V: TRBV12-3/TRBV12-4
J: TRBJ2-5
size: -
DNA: TGTGCCAGCAGTTCCGTCGGGGAGACCCAGTACTTC
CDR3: CASSSVGETQYF

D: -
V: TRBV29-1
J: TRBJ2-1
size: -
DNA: TGCAGCGTTGAAAGCCCTTCCTACAATGAGCAGTTCTTC
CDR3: CSVESPSYNEQFF

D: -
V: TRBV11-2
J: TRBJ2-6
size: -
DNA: TGTGCCAGCAGCCGGCTCACAGGGACCAACGTCCTGACTTTC
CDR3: CASSRLTGTNVLTF

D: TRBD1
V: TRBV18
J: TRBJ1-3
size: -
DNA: TGTGCCAGCTCACCATTTCAGGGGGATTTTTCTGGAAACACCATATATTTT
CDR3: CASSPFQGDFSGNTIYF

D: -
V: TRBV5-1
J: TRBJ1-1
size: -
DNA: TGCGCCAGCAGCCTGGACAGATTGAACACTGAAGCTTTCTTT
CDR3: CASSLDRLNTEAFF

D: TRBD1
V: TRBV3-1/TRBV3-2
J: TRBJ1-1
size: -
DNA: TGTGCCAGCAGCCAAGGACAGGGGGCGAATAAAGCTTTCTTT
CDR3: CASSQGQGANKAFF

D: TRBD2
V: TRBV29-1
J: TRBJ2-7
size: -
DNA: TGCAGCGTTAAGAGGACTAGCGGGAGTAGTATGGGTGAGCAGTACTTC
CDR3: CSVKRTSGSSMGEQYF

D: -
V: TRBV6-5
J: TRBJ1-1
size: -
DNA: TGTGCCAGCAGGAACGGGAACACTGAAGCTTTCTTT
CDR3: CASRNGNTEAFF

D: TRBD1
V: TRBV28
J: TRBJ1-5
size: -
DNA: TGTGCCACCCAAAGGAGGACAGGGAATAGCAATCAGCCCCAGCATTTT
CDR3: CATQRRTGNSNQPQHF

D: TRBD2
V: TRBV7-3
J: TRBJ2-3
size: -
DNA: TGTGCCAGCAGCCCCCTCCTGGGAGGGCCAGATACGCAGTATTTT
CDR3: CASSPLLGGPDTQYF

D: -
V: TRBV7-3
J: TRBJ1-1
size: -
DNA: TGTGCCAGCAGCTTATTGGGGGGGAAAGGAACTGAAGCTTTCTTT
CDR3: CASSLLGGKGTEAFF

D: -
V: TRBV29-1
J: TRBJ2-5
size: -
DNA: TGCAGCGTCGAGCTCAGAGGAAGGGAGACCCAGTACTTC
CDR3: CSVELRGRETQYF

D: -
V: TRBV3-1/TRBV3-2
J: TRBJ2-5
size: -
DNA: TGTGCCAGCAGCCCCTACAGGGAGACCCAGTACTTC
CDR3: CASSPYRETQYF

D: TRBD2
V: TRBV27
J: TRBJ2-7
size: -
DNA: TGTGCCAGCAGTCTTGCGAGGAGGGCGGGAGTCCACGAGCAGTACTTC
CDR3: CASSLARRAGVHEQYF

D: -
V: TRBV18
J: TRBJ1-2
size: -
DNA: TGTGCCAGCTCACCGGAGAGGGTTAGGATTAACTATGGCTACACCTTC
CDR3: CASSPERVRINYGYTF

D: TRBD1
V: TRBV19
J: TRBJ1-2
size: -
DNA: TGTGCCAGTAGTATAGATCCGGGACAGGGAGTTGGCTACACCTTC
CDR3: CASSIDPGQGVGYTF

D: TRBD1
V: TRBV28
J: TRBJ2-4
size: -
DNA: TGTGCCAGCAGTTCAGCCGGGACAGGGGTTGGGAACATTCAGTACTTC
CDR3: CASSSAGTGVGNIQYF

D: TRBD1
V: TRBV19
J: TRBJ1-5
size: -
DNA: TGTGCCAGTAGTATCGGACAGGGGCCATCCTGGGGTCAGCCCCAGCATTTT
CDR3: CASSIGQGPSWGQPQHF

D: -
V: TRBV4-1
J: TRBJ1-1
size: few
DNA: TGCGCCAGCAGCCAAGTAGTAGGGGTGGGCGAAGCTTTCTTT
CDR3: CASSQVVGVGEAFF

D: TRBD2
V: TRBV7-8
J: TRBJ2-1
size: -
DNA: TGTGCCAGCAGCTTGGGACTAGGAGACTACAATGAGCAGTTCTTC
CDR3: CASSLGLGDYNEQFF

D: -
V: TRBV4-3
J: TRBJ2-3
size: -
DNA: TGCGCCAGCAGCCAAGATCCAGTGGGCACAGATACGCAGTATTTT
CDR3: CASSQDPVGTDTQYF

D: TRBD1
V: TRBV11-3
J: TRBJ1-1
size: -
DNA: TGTGCCAGCAGCTCGGGACAGGGGGAGAACACTGAAGCTTTCTTT
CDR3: CASSSGQGENTEAFF

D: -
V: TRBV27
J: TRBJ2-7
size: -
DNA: TGTGCCAGCAGTTTAGCGGGCTACTCCTACGAGCAGTACTTC
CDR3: CASSLAGYSYEQYF

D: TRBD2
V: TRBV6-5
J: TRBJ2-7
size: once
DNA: TGTGCCAGCAGTTTAATTAGCGGGAGGGCAAACTACGAGCAGTACTTC
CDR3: CASSLISGRANYEQYF

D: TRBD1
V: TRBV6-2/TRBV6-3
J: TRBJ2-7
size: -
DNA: TGTGCCAGCAGTTACCGAGACAGGGCCCCCTCCTACGAGCAGTACTTC
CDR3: CASSYRDRAPSYEQYF